A single sample is the source of the 13 T cell receptor beta chains below, sequenced in a study of CD8 T cells in Susac syndrome. An amount of RNA that ranged from roughly 0.5 to 1 ug was reverse transcribed with random hexamers. TCRdb reprocessed the immunoSEQ multiplex PCR reads with MiXCR, giving one entry per CDR3 protein. The data show 400,000 to 550,000 distinct CDR3 sequences, approximately 85% seen once. Material: CD8+ T cells from PBMCs. All receptors derive from a human donor with multiple sclerosis.

This sequence joins TRBV6-6 and TRBJ1-1, with D tentatively TRBD1 (6 bases). The CDR3 sequence is 15 residues long. Trimming stripped 8 bases from V and 3 bases from J, with 19 bases between. Germline values: CDR1 MNHNY, CDR2 SVGAGI (reference sequence). CDR3 DNA sequence: TGTGCCAGCCTACCAAGGGGGGCTTGGGACACTGAAGCTTTCTTT. It is translated as CASLPRGAWDTEAFF.

The gene calls are TRBV29-1 and TRBJ1-1; no clear D gene. Germline V gene sequence: CDR1 SQVTM, CDR2 ANQGSEA. CDR3 size: 12 residues. Trimming removed 0 bases at V and 4 bases at J, with 6 bases between. The CDR3 reads CSVEDRSTEAFF. CDR3 DNA sequence: TGCAGCGTTGAAGATCGTAGCACTGAAGCTTTCTTT.

This clonotype was seen a few times. V usage is TRBV27 and J usage is TRBJ2-2; the D gene is possibly TRBD1 (6 bases). The CDR3 extends over 13 amino acids. Per germline, CDR1 MNHEY and CDR2 SMNVEV (reference sequence). The germline V and J ends were trimmed by 4 bases and 6 bases, with 9 bases remaining between them. The DNA of the CDR3 is TGTGCCAGCAGTTATCAGGGGTCCGGGGAGCTGTTTTTT. Protein product: CASSYQGSGELFF.

The V gene is TRBV30, the J gene TRBJ1-4; D is unclear. The germline V gene has CDR1 GTSNPN and CDR2 SVGIG (reference sequence). The CDR3 extends over 13 amino acids. Trimming stripped 5 bases from V and 2 bases from J, with 9 bases between. Written as DNA, the CDR3 is TGTGCCTGGGACCCCGGGACTAATGAAAAACTGTTTTTT. This codes for CAWDPGTNEKLFF.

This chain uses TRBV7-6 with TRBJ2-7; 9 nucleotides agree with TRBD1. The V gene's germline CDR1 is SGHVS and CDR2 FNYEAQ. This CDR3 has 15 amino acids. The V segment lost 5 bases and the J segment 4 bases; nucleotides outside the gene matches: 9. The CDR3 DNA reads as TGTGCCAGCAGCCCGGGAGGACAGGGGTTTTACGAGCAGTACTTC. Its translation is CASSPGGQGFYEQYF.

This chain uses TRBV6-5 with TRBJ2-2, with 8 bases identical to TRBD1. This CDR3 is built from 14 residues. V shed 7 bases, J shed 4 bases, and the junction held 5 bases outside the gene matches. Germline V gene sequence: CDR1 MNHEY, CDR2 SVGAGI. The CDR3 sequence is CASMRTGGTGELFF. CDR3 in DNA: TGTGCCAGCATGAGAACAGGGGGCACCGGGGAGCTGTTTTTT.

This chain connects TRBV4-1 to TRBJ1-5; D gene uncertain. The CDR3 spans 13 residues. Trimming left V 4 bases short and J 6 bases short, with 10 bases between. Per the germline V gene, CDR1 is MGHRA and CDR2 is YSYEKL. CDR3 DNA sequence: TGCGCCAGCAGCCCGAGGGTGAGTCAGCCCCAGCATTTT. The encoded protein is CASSPRVSQPQHF.

The chain combines TRBV19 with TRBJ1-2; D perhaps matches TRBD1 (5 bases). The CDR3 runs to 13 residues. CDR1 is LNHDA, CDR2 SQIVND, per germline (reference sequence). V was trimmed by 8 bases and J by 1 base, leaving 11 bases between them. The CDR3 is CASGRGSNYGYTF. The CDR3 DNA reads as TGTGCCAGTGGGAGGGGCAGTAACTATGGCTACACCTTC.

This clonotype was detected only a few times. This rearrangement joins TRBV20-1 to TRBJ2-7, with TRBD2 matching over 13 bases. The CDR3 length is 14 residues. Germline-derived CDR1 and CDR2 are DFQATT and SNEGSKA (reference sequence). Losses at the gene ends were 1 base for V and 4 bases for J; bases not matched to a gene: 1. The DNA for the CDR3 is TGCAGTGCTAGAGCGGGACTAGCGGGATACGAGCAGTACTTC. Translation: CSARAGLAGYEQYF.

The genes are TRBV7-8 and TRBJ2-3, with TRBD1 matching over 7 bases. The CDR3 has 14 amino acids. V lost 5 bases, J lost 2 bases, and 4 bases stayed unmatched. Germline assignment: CDR1 SGHVS and CDR2 FQNEAQ. The CDR3: CASSPEGATDTQYF. The CDR3 DNA sequence: TGTGCCAGCAGCCCCGAGGGGGCCACAGATACGCAGTATTTT.

The chain is built from TRBV7-2 and TRBJ2-7; 7 bases map to TRBD2. The germline CDR1 and CDR2 sequences are SGHTA and FQGNSA. CDR3 length: 14 amino acids. CDR3 in DNA: TGTGCTACCTCCCGGCGGGAGCAGACCTACGAGCAGTACTTC. Encoded protein: CATSRREQTYEQYF.

This clonotype was seen once. The rearrangement uses TRBV12-3 or TRBV12-4 and TRBJ1-2; 8 bases match TRBD1. The CDR3 is 14 residues long. V shed 4 bases, J shed 6 bases, and the junction held 7 bases outside the gene matches. The CDR3 loop reads CASSSKDRGHGYTF. CDR3 DNA sequence: TGTGCCAGCAGTTCTAAAGACAGGGGACATGGCTACACCTTC.

The genes are TRBV30 and TRBJ1-1, with 7 bases fitting TRBD1. The CDR3 spans 11 residues. Germline-derived CDR1 and CDR2 are GTSNPN and SVGIG (reference sequence). J gave up 7 bases and V 3 bases, and 2 bases lay outside the gene matches. The DNA of the CDR3 is TGTGCCTGGAGCACAGGGGTTGAAGCTTTCTTT. This codes for CAWSTGVEAFF.